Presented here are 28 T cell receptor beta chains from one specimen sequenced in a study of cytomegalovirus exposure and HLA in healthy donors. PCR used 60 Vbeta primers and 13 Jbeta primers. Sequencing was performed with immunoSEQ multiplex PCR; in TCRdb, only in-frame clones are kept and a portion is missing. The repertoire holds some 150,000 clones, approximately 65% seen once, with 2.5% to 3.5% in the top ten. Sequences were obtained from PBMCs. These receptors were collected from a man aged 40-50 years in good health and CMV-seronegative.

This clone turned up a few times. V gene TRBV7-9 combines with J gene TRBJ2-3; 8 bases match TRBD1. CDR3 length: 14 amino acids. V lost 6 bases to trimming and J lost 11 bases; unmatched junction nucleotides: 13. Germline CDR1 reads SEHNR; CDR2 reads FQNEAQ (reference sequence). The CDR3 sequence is CASRGTGPEHKQYF. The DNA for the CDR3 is TGTGCCAGCAGGGGGACAGGACCCGAGCACAAGCAGTATTTT.

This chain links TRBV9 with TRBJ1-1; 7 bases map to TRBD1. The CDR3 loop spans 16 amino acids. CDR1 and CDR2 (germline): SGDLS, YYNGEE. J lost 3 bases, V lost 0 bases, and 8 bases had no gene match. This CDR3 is CASSVVPTGWYTEAFF. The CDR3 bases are TGTGCCAGCAGCGTAGTCCCGACAGGGTGGTACACTGAAGCTTTCTTT.

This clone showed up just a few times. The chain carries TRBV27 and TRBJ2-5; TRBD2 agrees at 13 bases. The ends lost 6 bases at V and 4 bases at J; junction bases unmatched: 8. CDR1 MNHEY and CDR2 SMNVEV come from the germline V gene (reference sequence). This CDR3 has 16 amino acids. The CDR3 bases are TGTGCCAGCAGGCGGACTAGCGGGAGATTTGGAGAGACCCAGTACTTC. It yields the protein CASRRTSGRFGETQYF.

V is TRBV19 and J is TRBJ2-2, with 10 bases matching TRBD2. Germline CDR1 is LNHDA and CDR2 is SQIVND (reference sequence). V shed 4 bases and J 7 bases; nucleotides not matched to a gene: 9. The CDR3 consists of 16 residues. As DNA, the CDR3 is TGTGCCAGTAGTAAAGCTAGCGGGAGTTGGGGCGGGGAGCTGTTTTTT. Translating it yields CASSKASGSWGGELFF.

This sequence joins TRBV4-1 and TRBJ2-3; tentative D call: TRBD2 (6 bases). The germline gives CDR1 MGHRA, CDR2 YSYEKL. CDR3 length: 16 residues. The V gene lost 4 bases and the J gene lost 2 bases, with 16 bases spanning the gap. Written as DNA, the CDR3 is TGCGCCAGCAGCCCGCGGGGCCCTACGTACACAGATACGCAGTATTTT. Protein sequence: CASSPRGPTYTDTQYF.

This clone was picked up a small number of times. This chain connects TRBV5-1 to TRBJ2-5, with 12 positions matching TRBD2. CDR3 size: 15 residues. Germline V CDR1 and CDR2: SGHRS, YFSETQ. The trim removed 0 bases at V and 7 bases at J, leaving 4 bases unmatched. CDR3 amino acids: CASSLGASGRATQYF. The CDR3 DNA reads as TGCGCCAGCAGCTTGGGAGCTAGCGGGAGGGCGACCCAGTACTTC.

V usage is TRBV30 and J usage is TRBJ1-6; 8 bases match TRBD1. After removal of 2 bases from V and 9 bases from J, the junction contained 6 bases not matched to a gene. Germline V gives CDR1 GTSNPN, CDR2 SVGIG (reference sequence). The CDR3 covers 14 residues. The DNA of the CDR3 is TGTGCCTGGAGTCTTGGACAGGGTGGTTCACCCCTCCACTTT. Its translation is CAWSLGQGGSPLHF.

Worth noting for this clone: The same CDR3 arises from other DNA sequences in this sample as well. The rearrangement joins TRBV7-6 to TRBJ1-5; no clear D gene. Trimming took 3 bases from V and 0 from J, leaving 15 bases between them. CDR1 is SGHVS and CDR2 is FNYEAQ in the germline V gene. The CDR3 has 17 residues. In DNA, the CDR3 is TGTGCCAGCAGCTTTGCTCGTGGGAGGTGTAGCAATCAGCCCCAGCATTTT. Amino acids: CASSFARGRCSNQPQHF.

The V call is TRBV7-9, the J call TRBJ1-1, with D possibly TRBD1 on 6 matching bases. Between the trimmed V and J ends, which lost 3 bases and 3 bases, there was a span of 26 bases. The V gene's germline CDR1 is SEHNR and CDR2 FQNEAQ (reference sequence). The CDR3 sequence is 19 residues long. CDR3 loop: CASSFSVARRDEGDTEAFF. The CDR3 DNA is TGTGCCAGCAGCTTTTCGGTTGCGCGTCGAGACGAGGGGGACACTGAAGCTTTCTTT.

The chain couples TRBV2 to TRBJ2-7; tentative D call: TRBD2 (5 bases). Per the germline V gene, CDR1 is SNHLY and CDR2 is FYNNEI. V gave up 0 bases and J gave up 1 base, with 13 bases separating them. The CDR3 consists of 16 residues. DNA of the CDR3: TGTGCCAGCAGTGAAGCCCGGGGATTCATGTCCTACGAGCAGTACTTC. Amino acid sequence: CASSEARGFMSYEQYF.

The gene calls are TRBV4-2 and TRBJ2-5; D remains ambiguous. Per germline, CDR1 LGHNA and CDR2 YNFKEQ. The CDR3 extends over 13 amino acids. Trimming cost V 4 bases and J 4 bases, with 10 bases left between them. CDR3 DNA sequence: TGTGCCAGCAGCCCTTTAGTCGGAGAGACCCAGTACTTC. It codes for CASSPLVGETQYF.

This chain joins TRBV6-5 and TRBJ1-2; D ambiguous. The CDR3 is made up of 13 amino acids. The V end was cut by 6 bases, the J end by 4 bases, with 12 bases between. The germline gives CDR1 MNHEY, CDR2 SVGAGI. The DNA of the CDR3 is TGTGCCAGCAGCAAACAGAACGGCTATGGCTACACCTTC. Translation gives CASSKQNGYGYTF.

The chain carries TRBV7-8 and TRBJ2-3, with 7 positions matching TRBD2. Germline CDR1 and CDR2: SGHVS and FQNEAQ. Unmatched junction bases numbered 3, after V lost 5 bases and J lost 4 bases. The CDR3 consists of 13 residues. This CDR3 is CASSPGGADTQYF. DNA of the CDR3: TGTGCCAGCAGCCCGGGGGGTGCAGATACGCAGTATTTT.

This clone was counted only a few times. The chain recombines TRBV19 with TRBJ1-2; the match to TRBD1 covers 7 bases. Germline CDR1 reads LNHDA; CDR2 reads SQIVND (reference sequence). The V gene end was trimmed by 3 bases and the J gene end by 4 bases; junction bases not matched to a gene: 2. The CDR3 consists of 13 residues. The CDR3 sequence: CASSMGTAYGYTF. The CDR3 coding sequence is TGTGCCAGTAGTATGGGGACAGCCTATGGCTACACCTTC.

CDR3 region: CASSPPGQGTSGAFF. In DNA, the CDR3 is TGTGCCAGTAGTCCTCCGGGACAGGGGACCTCTGGGGCTTTCTTT. The chain employs TRBV19 and TRBJ1-1, with 10 bases matching TRBD1. Per the germline V gene, CDR1 is LNHDA and CDR2 is SQIVND (reference sequence). This CDR3 has 15 residues. Unmatched junction bases numbered 14, after V lost 5 bases and J lost 11 bases.

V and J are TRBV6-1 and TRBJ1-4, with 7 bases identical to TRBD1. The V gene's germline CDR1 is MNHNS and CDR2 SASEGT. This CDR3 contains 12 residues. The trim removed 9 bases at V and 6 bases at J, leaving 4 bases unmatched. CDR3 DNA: TGTGCCAGTAGGGGGCTGGATGAAAAACTGTTTTTT. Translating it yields CASRGLDEKLFF.

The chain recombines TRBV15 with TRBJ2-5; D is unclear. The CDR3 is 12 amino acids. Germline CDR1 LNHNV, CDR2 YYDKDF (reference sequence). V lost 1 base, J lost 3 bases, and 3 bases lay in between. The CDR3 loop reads CATSRVKETQYF. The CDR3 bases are TGTGCCACCAGCAGAGTAAAAGAGACCCAGTACTTC.

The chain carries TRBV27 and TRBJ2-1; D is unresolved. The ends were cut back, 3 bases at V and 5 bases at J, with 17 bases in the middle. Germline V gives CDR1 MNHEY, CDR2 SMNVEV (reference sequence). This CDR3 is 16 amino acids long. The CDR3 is CASSLGSPRPHNEQFF. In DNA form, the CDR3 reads TGTGCCAGCAGTTTGGGTTCCCCTAGGCCCCACAATGAGCAGTTCTTC.

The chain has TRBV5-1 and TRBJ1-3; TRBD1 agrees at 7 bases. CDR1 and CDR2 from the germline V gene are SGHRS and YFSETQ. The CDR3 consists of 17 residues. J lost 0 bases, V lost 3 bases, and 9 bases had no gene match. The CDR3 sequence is CASSSEGQLLSGNTIYF. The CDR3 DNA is TGCGCCAGCAGCTCCGAGGGACAGCTACTCTCTGGAAACACCATATATTTT.

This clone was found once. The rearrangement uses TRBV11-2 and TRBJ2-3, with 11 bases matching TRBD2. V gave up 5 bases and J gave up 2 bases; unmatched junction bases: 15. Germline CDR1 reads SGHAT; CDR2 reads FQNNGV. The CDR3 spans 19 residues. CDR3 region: CASSPPYSGGELYTDTQYF. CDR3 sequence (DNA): TGTGCCAGCAGCCCCCCTTATAGCGGGGGGGAACTTTACACAGATACGCAGTATTTT.

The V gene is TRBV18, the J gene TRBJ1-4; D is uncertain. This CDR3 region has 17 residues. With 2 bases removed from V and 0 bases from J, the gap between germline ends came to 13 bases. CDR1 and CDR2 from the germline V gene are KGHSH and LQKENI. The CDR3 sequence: CASSPRQVKATNEKLFF. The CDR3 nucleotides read TGTGCCAGCTCACCAAGGCAGGTTAAGGCAACTAATGAAAAACTGTTTTTT.

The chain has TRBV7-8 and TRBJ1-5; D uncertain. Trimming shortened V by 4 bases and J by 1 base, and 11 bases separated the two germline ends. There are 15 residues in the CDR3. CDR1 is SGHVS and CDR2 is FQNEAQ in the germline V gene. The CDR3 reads CASSSPLESNQPQHF. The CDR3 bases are TGTGCCAGCAGCTCCCCGCTGGAGAGCAATCAGCCCCAGCATTTT.

CDR3 in DNA: TGTGCCAGCAGCTTTCAGATAAGCGGGGTGGGGATCTATGGCTACACCTTC. This encodes CASSFQISGVGIYGYTF. The chain is built from TRBV7-2 and TRBJ1-2; D remains ambiguous. CDR3 size: 17 residues. CDR1 SGHTA and CDR2 FQGNSA come from the germline V gene. Trimming took off 3 bases at V and 4 bases at J, with 21 bases between the two ends.

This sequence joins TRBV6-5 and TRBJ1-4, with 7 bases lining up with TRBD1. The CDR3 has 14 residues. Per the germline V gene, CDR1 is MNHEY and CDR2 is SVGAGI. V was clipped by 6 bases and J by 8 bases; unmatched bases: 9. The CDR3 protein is CASRKGGGGEKLFF. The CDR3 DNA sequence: TGTGCCAGCAGGAAAGGGGGCGGTGGGGAAAAACTGTTTTTT.

The CDR3 spells CSVGGTNTDTQYF. The CDR3 coding sequence is TGCAGCGTTGGCGGGACCAACACAGATACGCAGTATTTT. The chain carries TRBV29-1 and TRBJ2-3, with D possibly matching TRBD2 (6 bases). V lost 4 bases to trimming and J lost 2 bases, with 10 bases between them. Per germline, CDR1 SQVTM and CDR2 ANQGSEA. The CDR3 has 13 amino acids.

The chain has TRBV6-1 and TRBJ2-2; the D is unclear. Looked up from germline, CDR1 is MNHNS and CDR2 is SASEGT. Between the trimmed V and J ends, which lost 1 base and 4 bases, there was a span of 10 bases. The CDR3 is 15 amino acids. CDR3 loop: CASSEGGVGTGELFF. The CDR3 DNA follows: TGTGCCAGCAGTGAAGGCGGAGTAGGCACCGGGGAGCTGTTTTTT.

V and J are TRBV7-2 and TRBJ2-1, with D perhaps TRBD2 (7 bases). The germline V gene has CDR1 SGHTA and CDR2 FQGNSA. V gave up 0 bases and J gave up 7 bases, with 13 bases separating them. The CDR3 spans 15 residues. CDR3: CASSLAGAGANEQFF. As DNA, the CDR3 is TGTGCCAGCAGCTTAGCGGGGGCGGGAGCGAATGAGCAGTTCTTC.

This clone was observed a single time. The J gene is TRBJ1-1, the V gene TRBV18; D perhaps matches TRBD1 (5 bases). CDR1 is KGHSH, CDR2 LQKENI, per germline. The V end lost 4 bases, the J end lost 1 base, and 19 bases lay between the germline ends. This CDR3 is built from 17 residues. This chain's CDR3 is CASSQAQGNTGNTEAFF. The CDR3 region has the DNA TGTGCCAGCTCACAGGCCCAGGGTAATACTGGGAACACTGAAGCTTTCTTT.